One T cell receptor beta chain is described in this entry. The clone's antigen remains unknown. Base qualities are missing; no much larger clone stands one base away. This specimen belongs to a study of OX40 agonist ivuxolimab in advanced cancers. Some background on the complete study: Ivuxolimab was a fully human IgG2 agonistic monoclonal antibody targeting the costimulatory receptor OX40 (CD134). Among the approximately 50 dose-escalation patients, roughly 20 had hepatocellular carcinoma, around 15 melanoma, 9 renal cell carcinoma and 9 head and neck cancer. In the dose-escalation cohort, approximately 80% of patients were male, and the mean age was 60 years with a range of about 23 to 79. Prior anti-PD-1, anti-PD-L1 or anti-CTLA-4 therapy was permitted, and approximately 39% of dose-escalation patients had received checkpoint inhibitors. Intravenous ivuxolimab was administered to patients every 2 weeks at six dose levels: 0.01, 0.1, 0.3, 1.5, 3 and 10 mg/kg. Partial responses occurred in three dose-escalation patients, of whom one had hepatocellular carcinoma and two had cutaneous melanoma. Peripheral TCRbeta sequencing aimed to test whether ivuxolimab altered TCR sequence diversity and caused clonal T-cell expansion. The monotherapy dose-escalation portion (N = 52 patients) of the phase I ivuxolimab trial is reported in the paper. The paper's findings and limits, for the study overall: In partial responders in the 0.1-3.0 mg/kg groups, normalized peripheral clonal expansion was found to be among the lowest, especially among CD8+ T cells. Low levels of normalized T-cell clonal expansion were also seen in some nonresponding patients. On average, CD8+ T cells showed more expanded clones than CD4+ T cells after ivuxolimab. At doses of 0.1 to 3.0 mg/kg, clonal expansion of both CD4+ and CD8+ blood T cells was observed from baseline to week 6. The antigen specificity of the clonally expanded peripheral T cells was not determined.

The CDR3 runs 15 residues from the cysteine to the phenylalanine. CDR3 DNA is the only sequence kept; it has 45 bases, read in frame from the first base. The germline V gene encodes CDR1 KGHSH and CDR2 LQKENI. Trimming removed 5 bases from V and 0 bases from J; the gene matches leave 4 bases unexplained. The trial excluded patients who had a history of autoimmune disease or who were on systemic immunosuppression. Peripheral blood for TCR sequencing was collected from all dose cohorts at baseline, on cycle 4 day 1, and on cycle 7 day 1. Samples came from an open-label, multicenter, first-in-human phase I dose-escalation trial of ivuxolimab. Adults with locally advanced or metastatic head and neck squamous cell, hepatocellular, melanoma or renal cell carcinoma were enrolled in the trial. CD4+ and CD8+ T cells were sorted separately from peripheral blood before TCR sequencing. To sequence the TCRbeta CDR3 region, genomic DNA was isolated from the sorted cells. The immunoSEQ Assay was used to sequence the TCRbeta CDR3 regions. The clones in this table, taken by TCRdb from immuneACCESS, are in-frame only. Not every clone is retained; where verified, under half of the shortfall comes from an unresolved V gene, and the cause of the rest is unknown. The sample table contains roughly 48,000 clones; only one count was recorded for less than 85% of them. Of the sample, less than 2% is held by the ten largest clones.

The chain is encoded by TRBV18 joined to TRBJ2-3; 8 bases in the middle match TRBD2. The sequencing used CD4+ or CD8+ T cells sorted from blood, collected in a trial of the OX40 agonist ivuxolimab. The receptor was derived from an adult with an advanced solid tumor such as melanoma, head and neck, liver or kidney cancer. The DNA sequence reads TGTGCCAGCTCATCCGGGGGGGCTAGCACAGATACGCAGTATTTT. It specifies CASSSGGASTDTQYF.